These 30 T cell receptor beta chains originate from one sample sequenced in a study of Graves' ophthalmopathy and Graves' hyperthyroidism. As the template, RNA transcripts were used to amplify TCR beta CDR3 regions. HTBI primers were employed in first-round RT-PCR, then a second-round multiplex PCR followed. TCRdb re-called the multiplex PCR reads with MiXCR, one entry per CDR3 protein. This sample has approximately 460,000 distinct CDR3 sequences; 14% occur once, and the top ten carry roughly 10%. Sequencing was carried out using blood. Source of these receptors: a woman aged 25 to 39 with Graves' ophthalmopathy.

This clonotype came up many times. The chain joins TRBV30 to TRBJ1-2, with 8 bases that match TRBD1. The germline V gene has CDR1 GTSNPN and CDR2 SVGIG (reference sequence). The CDR3 is 14 residues long. Losses at the gene ends were 0 bases for V and 6 bases for J; bases not matched to a gene: 6. As DNA, the CDR3 is TGTGCCTGGAGTGTCACCAGGGGGCTCGATGGCTACACCTTC. Protein: CAWSVTRGLDGYTF.

This clonotype was recorded a few times. This chain joins TRBV27 and TRBJ2-7; TRBD2 matches 11 bases. The V gene's germline CDR1 is MNHEY and CDR2 SMNVEV (reference sequence). Trimming cost V 6 bases and J 4 bases; bases outside gene matches: 5. This CDR3 has 14 residues. The CDR3 DNA is TGTGCCAGCAGAGTGGGACTAGCGGCGTACGAGCAGTACTTC. Translation gives CASRVGLAAYEQYF.

This clonotype was detected many times. The chain recombines TRBV5-1 with TRBJ2-7; 8 bases align to TRBD1. The CDR3 length is 14 residues. Losses at the gene ends were 0 bases for V and 5 bases for J; bases not matched to a gene: 4. In germline, CDR1 is SGHRS, CDR2 YFSETQ. The CDR3 nucleotides are TGCGCCAGCAGCTTGGGACAGGGGACGCACGAGCAGTACTTC. Its translation is CASSLGQGTHEQYF.

This clonotype came up many times. This may be a read error: a much more frequent sequence differs by one nucleotide. The chain joins TRBV7-2 to TRBJ1-5; 7 nucleotides align to TRBD1. Losses at the gene ends were 5 bases for V and 5 bases for J; bases not matched to a gene: 3. Per germline, CDR1 SGHTA and CDR2 FQGNSA. The CDR3 covers 13 residues. CDR3 in DNA: TGTGCCAGCAGCCCACAGGGGCATCAGCCCCAGCATTTT. This gives the protein CASSPQGHQPQHF.

The chain couples TRBV11-3 to TRBJ2-2; D unresolved. Germline CDR1 reads SGHNT; CDR2 reads YENEEA. CDR3 size: 12 residues. Trimming removed 3 bases from V and 7 bases from J, with 6 bases in between. In DNA form, the CDR3 reads TGTGCCAGCAGCTTCATGGGCGGGGAGCTGTTTTTT. The encoded protein is CASSFMGGELFF.

This clonotype turned up a few times. The V gene is TRBV10-2, the J gene TRBJ2-5; unclear D gene. This CDR3 region has 14 residues. Germline V gives CDR1 WSHSY, CDR2 SAAADI. V shed 0 bases and J shed 7 bases, with 12 bases lying between them. The CDR3 reads CASSESMELGTQYF. The CDR3 nucleotides are TGCGCCAGCAGTGAGTCAATGGAGTTGGGGACCCAGTACTTC.

V is TRBV25-1 and J is TRBJ2-7, with D possibly called TRBD1 or TRBD2 (6 bases each). Germline CDR1 is MGHDK and CDR2 is SYGVNS. Trimming shortened V by 6 bases and J by 3 bases, and 15 bases separated the two germline ends. CDR3 length: 14 amino acids. The CDR3 region is CASRQGGSGYEQYF. In nucleotides, the CDR3 is TGTGCCAGCAGGCAAGGGGGGTCAGGCTACGAGCAGTACTTC.

On this clonotype: With a much larger clone just one base away, this may be a read error. The chain recombines TRBV7-9 with TRBJ2-7, with a weak D call TRBD2 (5 bases). Germline V lookup: CDR1 SEHNR, CDR2 FQNEAQ (reference sequence). The CDR3 spans 13 residues. The CDR3 loop reads CVSSLATDYEQYF. In DNA, the CDR3 is TGTGTCAGCAGCTTAGCGACCGATTACGAGCAGTACTTC.

Ten or more counts support this clonotype. CDR3: CASTPHGTAWGYTF. CDR3 DNA: TGTGCCAGCACCCCCCACGGGACCGCGTGGGGCTACACCTTC. V and J are TRBV12-3 or TRBV12-4 and TRBJ1-2, with D possibly being TRBD1 (5 bases). CDR3 length: 14 residues. The V and J ends lost 7 bases and 8 bases respectively, with 20 bases between them.

Ten or more counts support this clonotype. The chain joins TRBV28 to TRBJ2-7; tentative D call: TRBD2 (6 bases). CDR1 is MDHEN, CDR2 SYDVKM, per germline. Between the trimmed V and J ends, which lost 3 bases and 0 bases, there was a span of 15 bases. The CDR3 is 16 residues long. In DNA, the CDR3 is TGTGCCAGCAGTTTGGAGATCGGGGGTTACTCCTACGAGCAGTACTTC. Protein: CASSLEIGGYSYEQYF.

This clonotype was seen repeatedly, ten times or more. J is TRBJ2-7 and V is TRBV2; the D call may be TRBD1 or TRBD2 (5 bases each). Germline CDR1 SNHLY, CDR2 FYNNEI. V was shortened by 4 bases and J by 4 bases, with 14 bases between the two germline ends. The CDR3 length is 14 residues. The CDR3 DNA is TGTGCCAGCAGTGCCGGGGCAGTGGCATACGAGCAGTACTTC. Translating gives CASSAGAVAYEQYF.

This clonotype was detected many times. CDR3 in amino acids: CSVAGGTENTEAFF. CDR3 sequence (DNA): TGCAGCGTTGCGGGGGGGACAGAGAACACTGAAGCTTTCTTT. The chain is built from TRBV29-1 and TRBJ1-1; 7 nucleotides agree with TRBD1. The CDR3 spans 14 residues. Unmatched junction bases numbered 6, after V lost 4 bases and J lost 1 base. Germline V gene sequence: CDR1 SQVTM, CDR2 ANQGSEA.

This clonotype has just a few counts. The genes are TRBV24-1 and TRBJ2-2; 10 bases are shared with TRBD1. The junction had 3 bases not matched to a gene; V was cut back by 2 bases and J by 4 bases. The CDR3 has 16 amino acids. The germline V gene has CDR1 KGHDR and CDR2 SFDVKD. The CDR3 protein is CATSDWDRGGTGELFF. The CDR3 coding sequence is TGTGCCACCAGTGATTGGGACAGGGGTGGCACCGGGGAGCTGTTTTTT.

This clonotype was found many times. The chain carries TRBV9 and TRBJ1-5, with TRBD1 matching over 11 bases. CDR1 SGDLS and CDR2 YYNGEE come from the germline V gene. The ends lost 2 bases at V and 4 bases at J; junction bases unmatched: 2. The CDR3 is made up of 15 amino acids. The CDR3 region is CASSVGQGANQPQHF. As DNA, the CDR3 is TGTGCCAGCAGCGTCGGACAGGGGGCGAATCAGCCCCAGCATTTT.

The chain combines TRBV12-3 or TRBV12-4 with TRBJ2-5, with 11 positions matching TRBD2. The CDR3 spans 16 residues. Trimming at V came to 6 bases and at J to 2 bases, leaving 8 bases not matched to a gene. CDR3 sequence (DNA): TGTGCCAGCAGCACGACCGGGACTAGCGGTCAAGAGACCCAGTACTTC. This encodes CASSTTGTSGQETQYF.

This clonotype was seen repeatedly, ten times or more. The chain recombines TRBV6-5 with TRBJ2-5; TRBD2 might be the D (6 bases). V shed 5 bases and J shed 5 bases, with 18 bases lying between them. The CDR3 covers 15 residues. The germline gives CDR1 MNHEY, CDR2 SVGAGI. CDR3 sequence: CASSTRGQGGETQYF. The CDR3 DNA is TGTGCCAGCAGTACCCGGGGTCAGGGAGGTGAGACCCAGTACTTC.

This clonotype was recorded at least ten times. The V and J genes are TRBV27 and TRBJ1-2; 7 bases align to TRBD1. The CDR3 has 17 amino acids. V shed 5 bases and J 2 bases; nucleotides not matched to a gene: 14. The germline V gene has CDR1 MNHEY and CDR2 SMNVEV (reference sequence). The CDR3 loop reads CASSGLETGTLNYGYTF. The CDR3 bases are TGTGCCAGCAGTGGGTTAGAGACAGGGACCCTCAACTATGGCTACACCTTC.

This clonotype came up many times. One end of the junction fails to match germline, which may point to a read error. The chain carries TRBV12-3 or TRBV12-4 and TRBJ1-1, with 8 positions matching TRBD1. The CDR3 loop spans 16 amino acids. CDR3 region: CASTLGQGLLNPEAFF. The CDR3 DNA is TGTGCCAGCACCCTAGGACAGGGACTTTTGAACCCTGAAGCTTTCTTT.

This clonotype was seen only a few times. The chain has TRBV11-3 and TRBJ2-4; D ambiguous. Trimming pared 0 bases from V and 9 bases from J, leaving 6 bases between. Germline V CDR1 and CDR2: SGHNT, YENEEA. The CDR3 consists of 12 residues. The CDR3 DNA reads as TGTGCCAGCAGCTTAGACAGTAGCATTCAGTACTTC. This encodes CASSLDSSIQYF.

This clonotype was counted at least ten times. The V call is TRBV29-1, the J call TRBJ1-1; the D gene is possibly TRBD1 (5 bases). This CDR3 is 12 amino acids long. The germline V and J ends were trimmed by 3 bases and 7 bases, with 12 bases remaining between them. The germline gives CDR1 SQVTM, CDR2 ANQGSEA. In nucleotides, the CDR3 is TGCAGCGTTGACTGGCAGGGTAATGAAGCTTTCTTT. Translation gives CSVDWQGNEAFF.

This clonotype was seen many times. The chain uses TRBV4-1 and TRBJ2-7; 7 bases are a match to TRBD1. Losses at the gene ends were 3 bases for V and 5 bases for J; bases not matched to a gene: 10. CDR1 MGHRA and CDR2 YSYEKL come from the germline V gene. CDR3 length: 15 residues. The CDR3 nucleotides are TGCGCCAGCAGCCATGGGACAGCGAAGTCTGACGAGCAGTACTTC. It codes for CASSHGTAKSDEQYF.

This clonotype was picked up many times. V usage is TRBV20-1 and J usage is TRBJ1-1; 8 bases map to TRBD1. V lost 3 bases to trimming and J lost 0 bases; unmatched junction nucleotides: 6. Germline-derived CDR1 and CDR2 are DFQATT and SNEGSKA (reference sequence). The CDR3 sequence is 15 residues long. DNA of the CDR3: TGCAGTGCTAGTCTGACAGGGGTAATGAACACTGAAGCTTTCTTT. Its translation is CSASLTGVMNTEAFF.

This clonotype was recorded at least ten times. V and J are TRBV30 and TRBJ1-2; the D is unclear. Germline values: CDR1 GTSNPN, CDR2 SVGIG (reference sequence). The CDR3 loop spans 14 amino acids. Trimming cost V 2 bases and J 7 bases, with 17 bases left between them. CDR3 sequence (DNA): TGTGCCTGGAGTCCTAAAAGGACGTTAGCTGGCTACACCTTC. Translating gives CAWSPKRTLAGYTF.

This clonotype was detected ten times or more. The rearrangement joins TRBV28 to TRBJ2-7; the D gene is possibly TRBD2 (6 bases). The V end was cut by 6 bases, the J end by 3 bases, with 18 bases between. Germline CDR1 reads MDHEN; CDR2 reads SYDVKM. This CDR3 contains 15 residues. The CDR3 DNA reads TGTGCCAGCAGGCCACCCTCAGCGGGTCTCTACGAGCAGTACTTC. This codes for CASRPPSAGLYEQYF.

This clonotype was counted only a few times. CDR3 nucleotides: TGTGCCAGCTCACCACTCGGGACAGGAAATTTCGGGGAGCTGTTTTTT. Translating it yields CASSPLGTGNFGELFF. V gene TRBV18 combines with J gene TRBJ2-2; 8 bases agree with TRBD1. The CDR3 consists of 16 residues. In germline, CDR1 is KGHSH, CDR2 LQKENI. V trimming: 1 base; J trimming: 7 bases; junction bases outside the gene matches: 8.

A remark on this clonotype: A read error is possible here, since a much larger clone lies one base away. The chain employs TRBV11-3 and TRBJ1-1, with 7 bases lining up with TRBD1. Germline loops: CDR1 SGHNT, CDR2 YENEEA. The CDR3 is made up of 15 amino acids. The CDR3 DNA is TGTGCCAGCAGCACCAGACAGGGTGAAAACATTGAAGCTTTCTTT. Residues: CASSTRQGENIEAFF.

This clonotype appeared many times. This sequence joins TRBV28 and TRBJ1-1; no definite D call. Trimming stripped 10 bases from V and 1 base from J, with 16 bases between. This CDR3 spans 14 amino acids. Germline V lookup: CDR1 MDHEN, CDR2 SYDVKM. The CDR3 loop is CAIVREPQNTEAFF. CDR3 coding DNA: TGTGCCATCGTCAGAGAGCCGCAGAACACTGAAGCTTTCTTT. Using reference TRBV28 and TRBJ1-1 for the parts outside the CDR3, the full variable domain is DVKVTQSSRYLVKRTGEKVFLECVQDMDHENMFWYRQDPGLGLRLIYFSYDVKMKEKGDIPEGYSVSREKKERFSLILESASTNQTSMYLCAIVREPQNTEAFFGQGTRLTVV.

V is TRBV5-1 and J is TRBJ2-5; 9 positions match TRBD1. V was clipped by 4 bases and J by 4 bases; unmatched bases: 8. Germline CDR1 reads SGHRS; CDR2 reads YFSETQ. The CDR3 has 15 amino acids. DNA for the CDR3: TGCGCCAGCAGCCACCCGACAGGGGGTCGAGAGACCCAGTACTTC. This translates into CASSHPTGGRETQYF.

V usage is TRBV30 and J usage is TRBJ1-1; D not certain. The CDR3 has 11 residues. CDR1 and CDR2 (germline): GTSNPN, SVGIG (reference sequence). Between the trimmed V and J ends, which lost 4 bases and 1 base, there was a span of 4 bases. DNA of the CDR3: TGTGCCTGGAATACGAACACTGAAGCTTTCTTT. It is translated as CAWNTNTEAFF.

This chain uses TRBV11-1 with TRBJ2-5, with 14 nucleotides matching TRBD2. With V trimmed by 5 bases and J by 4 bases, 6 bases remained unmatched. The CDR3 has 16 residues. Per the germline V gene, CDR1 is SGHAT and CDR2 is FQDESV (reference sequence). Here the CDR3 reads CASSMTSGRVGETQYF. In nucleotides, the CDR3 is TGTGCCAGCAGCATGACTAGCGGGAGGGTCGGAGAGACCCAGTACTTC.